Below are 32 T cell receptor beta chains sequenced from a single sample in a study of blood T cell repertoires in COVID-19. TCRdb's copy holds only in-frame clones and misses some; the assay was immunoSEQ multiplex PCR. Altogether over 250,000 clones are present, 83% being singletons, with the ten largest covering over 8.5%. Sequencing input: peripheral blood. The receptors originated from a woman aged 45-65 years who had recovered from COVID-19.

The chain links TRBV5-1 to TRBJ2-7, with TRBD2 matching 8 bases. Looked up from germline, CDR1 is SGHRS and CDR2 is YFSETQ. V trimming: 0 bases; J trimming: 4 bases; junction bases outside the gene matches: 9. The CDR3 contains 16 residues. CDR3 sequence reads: CASSLGVLAGTYEQYF. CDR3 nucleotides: TGCGCCAGCAGCTTGGGGGTTTTAGCGGGAACATACGAGCAGTACTTC.

For the CDR3, the DNA is TGCGCCAGCAGCCAAGGTTCAGGGATCTCTGGAAACACCATATATTTT. Translating it yields CASSQGSGISGNTIYF. The chain has TRBV4-3 and TRBJ1-3; perhaps TRBD1 as D (5 bases). The germline V gene has CDR1 LGHNA and CDR2 YSLEER. V lost 1 base and J lost 0, with 10 bases in between. The CDR3 has 16 residues.

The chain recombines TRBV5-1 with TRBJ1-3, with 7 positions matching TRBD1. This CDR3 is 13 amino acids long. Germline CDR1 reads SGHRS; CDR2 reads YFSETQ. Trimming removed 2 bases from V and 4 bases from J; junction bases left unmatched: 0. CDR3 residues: CASSLQGGNTIYF. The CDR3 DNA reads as TGCGCCAGCAGCTTACAGGGGGGAAACACCATATATTTT.

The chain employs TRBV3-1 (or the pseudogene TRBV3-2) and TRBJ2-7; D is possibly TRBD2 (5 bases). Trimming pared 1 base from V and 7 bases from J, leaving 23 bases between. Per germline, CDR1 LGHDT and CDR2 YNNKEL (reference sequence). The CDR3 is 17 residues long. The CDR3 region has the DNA TGTGCCAGCAGCCAAGCCCTGGATCAGAGGGCGTTGTGGGAGCAGTACTTC. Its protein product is CASSQALDQRALWEQYF.

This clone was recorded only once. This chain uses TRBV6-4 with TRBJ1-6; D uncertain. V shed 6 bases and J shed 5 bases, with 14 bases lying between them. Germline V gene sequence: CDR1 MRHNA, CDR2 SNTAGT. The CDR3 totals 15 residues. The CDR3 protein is CASRESDTNNSPLHF. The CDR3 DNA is TGTGCCAGCAGGGAAAGTGACACCAATAATTCACCCCTCCACTTT.

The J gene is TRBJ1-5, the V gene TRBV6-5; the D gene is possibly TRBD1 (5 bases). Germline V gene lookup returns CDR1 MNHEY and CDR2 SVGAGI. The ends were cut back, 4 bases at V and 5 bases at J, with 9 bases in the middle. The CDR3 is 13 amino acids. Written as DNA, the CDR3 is TGTGCCAGCAGTTTACGGGGGGATCAGCCCCAGCATTTT. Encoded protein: CASSLRGDQPQHF.

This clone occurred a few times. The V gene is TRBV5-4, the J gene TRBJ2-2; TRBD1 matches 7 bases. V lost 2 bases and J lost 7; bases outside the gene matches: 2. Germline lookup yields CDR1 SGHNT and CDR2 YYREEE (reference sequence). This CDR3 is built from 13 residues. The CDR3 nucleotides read TGTGCCAGCAGCTTTCAGGGGGTCGGGGAGCTGTTTTTT. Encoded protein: CASSFQGVGELFF.

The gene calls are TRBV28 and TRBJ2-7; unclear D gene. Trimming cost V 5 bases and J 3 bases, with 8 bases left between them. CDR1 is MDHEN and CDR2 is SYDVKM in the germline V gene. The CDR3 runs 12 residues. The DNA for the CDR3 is TGTGCCAGCAGTGACGGAGTCTACGAGCAGTACTTC. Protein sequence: CASSDGVYEQYF. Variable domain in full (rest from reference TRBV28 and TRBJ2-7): DVKVTQSSRYLVKRTGEKVFLECVQDMDHENMFWYRQDPGLGLRLIYFSYDVKMKEKGDIPEGYSVSREKKERFSLILESASTNQTSMYLCASSDGVYEQYFGPGTRLTVT.

CDR3 nucleotide sequence: TGCAGTGCTGGTGGGACTAGTTACACAGATACGCAGTATTTT. This sequence encodes CSAGGTSYTDTQYF. The chain recombines TRBV20-1 with TRBJ2-3; 8 bases align to TRBD2. After removal of 5 bases from V and 2 bases from J, the junction contained 6 bases not matched to a gene. CDR1 is DFQATT, CDR2 SNEGSKA, per germline (reference sequence). The CDR3 sequence is 14 residues long.

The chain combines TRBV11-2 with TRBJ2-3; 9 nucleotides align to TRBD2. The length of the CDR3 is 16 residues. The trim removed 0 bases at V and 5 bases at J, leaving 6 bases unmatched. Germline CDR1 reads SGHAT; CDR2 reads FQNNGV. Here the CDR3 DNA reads TGTGCCAGCAGCTTAGATATTAGCGGGAGAGGAGATACGCAGTATTTT. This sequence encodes CASSLDISGRGDTQYF.

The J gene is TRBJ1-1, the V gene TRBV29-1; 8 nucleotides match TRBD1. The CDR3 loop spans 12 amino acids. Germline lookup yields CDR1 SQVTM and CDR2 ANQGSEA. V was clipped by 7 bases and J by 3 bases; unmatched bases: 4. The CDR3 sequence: CSAGTGYTEAFF. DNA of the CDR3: TGCAGCGCTGGGACAGGTTACACTGAAGCTTTCTTT. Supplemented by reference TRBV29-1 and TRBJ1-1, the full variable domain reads SAVISQKPSRDICQRGTSLTIQCQVDSQVTMMFWYRQQPGQSLTLIATANQGSEATYESGFVIDKFPISRPNLTFSTLTVSNMSPEDSSIYLCSAGTGYTEAFFGQGTRLTVV.

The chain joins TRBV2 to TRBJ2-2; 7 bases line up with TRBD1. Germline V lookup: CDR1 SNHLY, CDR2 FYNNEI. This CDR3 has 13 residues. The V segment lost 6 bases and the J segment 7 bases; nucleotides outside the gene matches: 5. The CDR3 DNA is TGTGCCAGCAGACTAACAGGGGACGGGGAGCTGTTTTTT. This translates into CASRLTGDGELFF.

CDR3 coding DNA: TGTGCCAGCACATCCATAGCGGGAGGGGCCTACGAGCAGTACTTC. Protein product: CASTSIAGGAYEQYF. The chain carries TRBV28 and TRBJ2-7; TRBD2 matches at 11 bases. Trimming at V came to 7 bases and at J to 2 bases, leaving 7 bases not matched to a gene. The germline CDR1 and CDR2 sequences are MDHEN and SYDVKM. CDR3 length: 15 amino acids.

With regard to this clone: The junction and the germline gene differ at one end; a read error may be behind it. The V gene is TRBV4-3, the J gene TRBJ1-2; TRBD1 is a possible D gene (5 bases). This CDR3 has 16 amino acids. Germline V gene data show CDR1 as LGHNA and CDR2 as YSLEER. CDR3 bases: TGCGCCAGCAACCAAGAAGCAGGGTCGGCCCAATATGGCTACACCTTC. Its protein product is CASNQEAGSAQYGYTF.

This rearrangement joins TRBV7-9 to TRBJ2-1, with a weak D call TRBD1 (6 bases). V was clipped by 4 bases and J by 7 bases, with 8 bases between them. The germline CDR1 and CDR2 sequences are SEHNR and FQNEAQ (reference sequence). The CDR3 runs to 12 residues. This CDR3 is CASSSQGNEQFF. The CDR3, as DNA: TGTGCCAGCAGCTCACAGGGTAATGAGCAGTTCTTC.

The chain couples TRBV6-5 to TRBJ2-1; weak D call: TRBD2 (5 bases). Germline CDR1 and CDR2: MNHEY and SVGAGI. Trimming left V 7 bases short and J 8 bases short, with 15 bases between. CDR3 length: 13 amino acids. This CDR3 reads CASKKLGTHEQFF. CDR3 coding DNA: TGTGCCAGCAAGAAACTAGGTACGCATGAGCAGTTCTTC.

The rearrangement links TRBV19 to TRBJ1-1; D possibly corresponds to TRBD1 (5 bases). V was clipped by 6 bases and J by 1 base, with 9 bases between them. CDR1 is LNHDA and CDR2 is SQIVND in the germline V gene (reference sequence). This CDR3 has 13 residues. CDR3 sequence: CASRLTGNTEAFF. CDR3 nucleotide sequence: TGTGCCAGTAGACTTACAGGGAACACTGAAGCTTTCTTT.

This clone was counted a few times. For the CDR3, the DNA is TGTGCCAGCAGCTTAGGTGGGGCGGGAGAAGGCGGGGAGCTGTTTTTT. Translation gives CASSLGGAGEGGELFF. The chain recombines TRBV11-3 with TRBJ2-2, with 7 bases aligning to TRBD2. Germline V gene lookup returns CDR1 SGHNT and CDR2 YENEEA. The CDR3 covers 16 residues. V trimming: 1 base; J trimming: 7 bases; junction bases outside the gene matches: 9.

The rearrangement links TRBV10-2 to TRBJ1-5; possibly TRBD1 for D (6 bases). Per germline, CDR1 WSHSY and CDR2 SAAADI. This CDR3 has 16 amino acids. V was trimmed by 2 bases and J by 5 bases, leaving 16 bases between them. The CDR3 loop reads CASSENRWSGDQPQHF. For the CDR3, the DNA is TGCGCCAGCAGTGAGAATCGATGGTCAGGGGATCAGCCCCAGCATTTT.

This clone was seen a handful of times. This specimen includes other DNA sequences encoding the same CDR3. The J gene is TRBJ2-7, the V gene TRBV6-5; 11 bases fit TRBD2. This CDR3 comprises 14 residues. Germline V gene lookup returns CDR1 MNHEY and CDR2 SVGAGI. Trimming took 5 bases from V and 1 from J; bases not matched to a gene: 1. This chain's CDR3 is CASSRTSGSYEQYF. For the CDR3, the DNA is TGTGCCAGCAGTCGGACTAGCGGGTCCTACGAGCAGTACTTC.

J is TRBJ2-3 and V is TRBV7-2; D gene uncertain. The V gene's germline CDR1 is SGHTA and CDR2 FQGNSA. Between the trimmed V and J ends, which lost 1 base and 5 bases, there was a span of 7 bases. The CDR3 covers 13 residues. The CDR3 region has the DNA TGTGCCAGCAGCTTAGAATTCGGAGATACGCAGTATTTT. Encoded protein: CASSLEFGDTQYF.

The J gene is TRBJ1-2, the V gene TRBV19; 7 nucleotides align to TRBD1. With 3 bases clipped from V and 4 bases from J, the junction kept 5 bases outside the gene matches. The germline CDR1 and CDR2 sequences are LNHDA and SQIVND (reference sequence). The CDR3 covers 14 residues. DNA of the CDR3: TGTGCCAGTAGTATCAGGGGGAACAGCTATGGCTACACCTTC. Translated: CASSIRGNSYGYTF.

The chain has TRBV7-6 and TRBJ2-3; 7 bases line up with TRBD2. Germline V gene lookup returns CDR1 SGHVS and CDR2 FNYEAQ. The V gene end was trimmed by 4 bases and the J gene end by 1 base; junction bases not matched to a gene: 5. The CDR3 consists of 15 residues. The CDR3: CASSWLAVGTDTQYF. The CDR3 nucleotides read TGTGCCAGCAGCTGGCTAGCGGTTGGCACAGATACGCAGTATTTT.

Here the CDR3 DNA reads TGTGCCAGCAGCAAGGGGCGGGGGGTTAGCACAGATACGCAGTATTTT. It encodes CASSKGRGVSTDTQYF. The chain carries TRBV7-8 and TRBJ2-3, with 8 positions matching TRBD2. The CDR3 length is 16 residues. CDR1 SGHVS and CDR2 FQNEAQ come from the germline V gene. V lost 5 bases, J lost 0 bases, and 7 bases stayed unmatched.

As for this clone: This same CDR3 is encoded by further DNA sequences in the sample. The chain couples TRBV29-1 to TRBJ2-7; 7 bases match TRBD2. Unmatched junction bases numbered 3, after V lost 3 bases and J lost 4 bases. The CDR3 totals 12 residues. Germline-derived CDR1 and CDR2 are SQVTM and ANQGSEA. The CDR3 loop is CSVEERDYEQYF. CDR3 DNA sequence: TGCAGCGTTGAGGAGCGGGATTACGAGCAGTACTTC.

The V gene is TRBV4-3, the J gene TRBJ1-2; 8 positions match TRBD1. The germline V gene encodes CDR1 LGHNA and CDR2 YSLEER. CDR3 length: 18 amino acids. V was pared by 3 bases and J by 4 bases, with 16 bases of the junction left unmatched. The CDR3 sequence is CASSHLLGQGGPFYGYTF. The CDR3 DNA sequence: TGCGCCAGCAGCCATCTACTCGGACAGGGAGGCCCCTTCTATGGCTACACCTTC.

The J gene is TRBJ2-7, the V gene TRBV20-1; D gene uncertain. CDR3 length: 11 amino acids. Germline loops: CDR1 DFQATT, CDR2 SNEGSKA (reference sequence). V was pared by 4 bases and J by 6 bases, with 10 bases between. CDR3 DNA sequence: TGCAGTGCTATACAGTTGGGCGAGCAGTACTTC. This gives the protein CSAIQLGEQYF.

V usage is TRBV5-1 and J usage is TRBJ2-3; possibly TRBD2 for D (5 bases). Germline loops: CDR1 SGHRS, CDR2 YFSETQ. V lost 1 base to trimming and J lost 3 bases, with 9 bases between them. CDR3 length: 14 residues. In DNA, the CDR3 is TGCGCCAGCAGCTTGAGTCTAGCAACAGATACGCAGTATTTT. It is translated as CASSLSLATDTQYF.

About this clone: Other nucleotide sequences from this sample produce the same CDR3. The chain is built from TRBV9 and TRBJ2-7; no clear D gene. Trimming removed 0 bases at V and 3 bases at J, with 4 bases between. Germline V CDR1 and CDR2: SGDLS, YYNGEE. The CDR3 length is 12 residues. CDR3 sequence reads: CASSVGGYEQYF. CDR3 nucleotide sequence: TGTGCCAGCAGCGTAGGCGGCTACGAGCAGTACTTC.

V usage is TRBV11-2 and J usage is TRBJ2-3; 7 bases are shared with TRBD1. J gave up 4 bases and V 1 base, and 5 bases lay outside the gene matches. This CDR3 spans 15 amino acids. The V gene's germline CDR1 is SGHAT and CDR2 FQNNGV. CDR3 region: CASSLGRTGPDTQYF. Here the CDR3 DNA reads TGTGCCAGCAGCTTAGGAAGGACAGGTCCAGATACGCAGTATTTT.

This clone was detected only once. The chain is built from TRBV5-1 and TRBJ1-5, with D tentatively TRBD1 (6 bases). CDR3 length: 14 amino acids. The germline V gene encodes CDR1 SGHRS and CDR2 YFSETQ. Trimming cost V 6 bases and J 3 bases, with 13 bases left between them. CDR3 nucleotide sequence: TGCGCCAGCAACCGACAGGTCAACAATCAGCCCCAGCATTTT. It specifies CASNRQVNNQPQHF. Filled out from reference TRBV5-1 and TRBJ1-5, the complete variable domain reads KAGVTQTPRYLIKTRGQQVTLSCSPISGHRSVSWYQQTPGQGLQFLFEYFSETQRNKGNFPGRFSGRQFSNSRSEMNVSTLELGDSALYLCASNRQVNNQPQHFGDGTRLSIL.

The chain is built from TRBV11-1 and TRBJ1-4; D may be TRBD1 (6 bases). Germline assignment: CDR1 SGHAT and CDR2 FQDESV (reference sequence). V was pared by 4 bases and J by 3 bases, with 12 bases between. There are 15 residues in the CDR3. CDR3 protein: CASSSSGGSNEKLFF. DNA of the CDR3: TGTGCCAGCAGCTCGTCGGGGGGCTCTAATGAAAAACTGTTTTTT.